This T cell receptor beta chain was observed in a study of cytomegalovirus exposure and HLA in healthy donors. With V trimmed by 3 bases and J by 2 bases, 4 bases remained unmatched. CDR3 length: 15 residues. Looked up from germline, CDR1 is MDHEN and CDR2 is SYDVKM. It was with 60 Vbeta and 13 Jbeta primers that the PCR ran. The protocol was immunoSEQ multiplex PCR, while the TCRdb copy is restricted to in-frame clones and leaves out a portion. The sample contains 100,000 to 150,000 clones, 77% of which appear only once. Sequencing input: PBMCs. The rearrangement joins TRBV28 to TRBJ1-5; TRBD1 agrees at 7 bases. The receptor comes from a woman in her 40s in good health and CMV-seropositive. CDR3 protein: CASSLRTGGNQPQHF. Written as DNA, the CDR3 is TGTGCCAGCAGTTTGCGCACAGGGGGCAATCAGCCCCAGCATTTT.